This T cell receptor (beta chain) was retrieved from a study of blood T cell repertoires in COVID-19 (dated by TCRdb to about 2020). The study in broad terms: Samples from collaborators originated in the United States, Italy and Spain and spanned both the acute and convalescent phases of COVID-19. The prospective study material was composed of cDNA or gDNA derived from T cells, B-cell-depleted T cells, or PBMCs. Deeply sampled blood TCRbeta repertoires from subjects exposed to, actively infected with, or recovered from COVID-19 were included in the dataset. The repertoires were released in a freely available public database meant as a resource for research on the immune response to SARS-CoV-2. Samples were obtained from the ongoing ImmuneRACE study (first 160 participants) and from 1,200 or so subjects provided by 6 global collaborators. Sample metadata almost always included a de-identified subject ID, COVID-19 status, age in years and sex. Where HLA class I and class II types were available, the types were taken from metadata supplied by the sample provider, not from assay-based typing.

The immunoSEQ Assay, a bias-controlled multiplex PCR, was used to amplify TCRbeta CDR3 regions from genomic DNA. The authors' pipeline ran thus. Nucleated cell counts per sample were estimated from amplification of reference gene primers within the assay. Sequence reads were collapsed and filtered to measure the absolute abundance of every unique TCRbeta CDR3 rearrangement. For each sample, productive Simpson clonality was calculated as the square root of Simpson's diversity index over productive rearrangements. TCRdb took over this immuneACCESS table, retaining in-frame rearrangements with V and J assigned. Such tables are incomplete; in checked studies, under half of the missing clones stem from an unresolved V gene, and the remainder is unexplained. V, J and clone size reflect that table, while D and trimming were determined from the DNA. For this sample there are approximately 170,000 clones; around nine tenths appear just once. The ten largest clones add up to about 3.5% of the sample.

Note on this clone: Its antigen is not yet known. No clone much larger than this one lies a single base away; base qualities are absent.

The collaborating institutions used their own protocols to collect whole blood in K2EDTA tubes. For TCRbeta analysis, collaborators shipped samples as frozen whole blood, isolated PBMCs, or DNA extracted from either of those sample types. Deletion took 4 bases off V and 11 bases off J, with a span of 12 bases between the germline ends. The cysteine opens and the phenylalanine closes a CDR3 of 12 amino acids. Of all the DNA, just the CDR3 is kept, 36 bases in frame from base 1. CDR1 MNHEY and CDR2 SVGEGT are derived from the germline V gene. The paper's findings and limits, for the study overall: How much clinical and demographic metadata was included differed by source and by participant, and the metadata was provided uncurated.

This receptor was taken from a man between 70 and 80 years old with acute or convalescent COVID-19. Sequencing was done on a sample of peripheral blood. The V and J genes are TRBV6-2 or TRBV6-3 and TRBJ2-4; the D gene is unclear. The CDR3 region: CASSSDTLFQYF. Here is the DNA: TGTGCCAGCAGTTCCGACACGTTATTTCAGTACTTC.